The clone carrying this T cell receptor beta chain has at least ten counts. The antigen is undetermined. MiXCR, applied by TCRdb to the PCR reads, yields one record per CDR3 protein. This table holds 20,000 to 30,000 distinct CDR3 sequences, about 15% found once. These data are taken from a study of molecular identifiers for immune sequencing clone quantification. General study results and limits: Single-cell amounts of spiked Jurkat TCR RNA were reportedly detectable among approximately 1 million naive cells.

The CDR3 contains 16 residues. V was clipped by 0 bases and J by 2 bases; unmatched bases: 5. Germline loops: CDR1 SGHVS, CDR2 FNYEAQ. The specimen sequenced was naive CD8+ T cells from blood, with Jurkat cell RNA spiked in. Subset denoted: FACS-sorted CD8+CD4-CCR7+CD45RA+ naive T cells. V usage is TRBV7-6 and J usage is TRBJ2-3, with 7 bases that match TRBD2. The TCR comes from a human donor in good health. Some libraries in this study had Jurkat cell RNA spiked in. The CDR3 bases are TGTGCCAGCAGCTTAGCCAGCGGGATGTACACAGATACGCAGTATTTT. It codes for CASSLASGMYTDTQYF.